The clone carrying this TCR beta chain appeared a few times. Measured with immunoSEQ multiplex PCR; TCRdb has only the in-frame clones, and not every one. The sample includes under 75,000 clones, around 82% of them seen just once. The source of the sample is a study of blood T cell repertoires in COVID-19. Background on the study: The United States, Italy and Spain were the sources of the acute and convalescent COVID-19 samples.

The CDR3 is 13 residues long. Germline V lookup: CDR1 SGHRS, CDR2 YFSETQ. The V end was cut by 0 bases, the J end by 5 bases, with 8 bases between. While infection was still active, Seattle patients were enrolled and then followed longitudinally. This TCR derives from a man between 60 and 75 years old with COVID-19, enrolled during active disease. This chain uses TRBV5-1 with TRBJ1-1; weak D call: TRBD1 (5 bases). The sequenced sample was peripheral blood. CDR3 bases: TGCGCCAGCAGCTTGGAGGGGAGGACTGAAGCTTTCTTT. It is translated as CASSLEGRTEAFF.